A single sample gave rise to the 14 T cell receptor beta chains below, sequenced in a study of blood T cells in healthy people across ages. Primers used in a second PCR of about 6 to 12 cycles were a sample-barcoded 5' primer and a J-beta primer mix. TCRdb passed the 5' RACE reads through MiXCR, listing each CDR3 protein once. The sample comprises over a million distinct CDR3 sequences, 40% to 50% of which are singletons, and less than 8% rests with the top ten. Material for sequencing was blood. The receptors were gathered from a woman aged 18 to 35 in good health.

This clonotype has just a few counts. The rearrangement links TRBV14 to TRBJ2-1, with TRBD2 identical over 12 bases. Germline V lookup: CDR1 SGHDN, CDR2 FVKESK. This CDR3 contains 20 residues. J lost 0 bases, V lost 4 bases, and 13 bases had no gene match. CDR3 sequence reads: CASSPPTSGRLTSSYNEQFF. The CDR3, as DNA: TGTGCCAGCAGCCCCCCTACTAGCGGGAGGCTCACGAGCTCCTACAATGAGCAGTTCTTC.

The chain recombines TRBV16 with TRBJ2-4, with TRBD1 matching 9 bases. The J call is doubtful: the DNA matches TRBJ2-7 better. The CDR3 is 15 amino acids. Germline V CDR1 and CDR2: KGHSY, FQNENV. The CDR3 region has the DNA TGTGCCAGCAGCCCAGGACAGGGGTTAGGCTCCGAGCAGTACTTC. It specifies CASSPGQGLGSEQYF.

A few counts support this clonotype. J is TRBJ2-1 and V is TRBV11-1; 11 bases match TRBD2. The ends lost 5 bases at V and 2 bases at J; junction bases unmatched: 5. CDR3 length equals 16 residues. Germline V CDR1 and CDR2: SGHAT, FQDESV (reference sequence). The CDR3 reads CASSVHSGGAYNEQFF. The CDR3 DNA sequence: TGTGCCAGCAGCGTCCATAGCGGGGGGGCCTACAATGAGCAGTTCTTC.

This sequence joins TRBV5-1 and TRBJ2-7, with D uncertain. Germline lookup yields CDR1 SGHRS and CDR2 YFSETQ. The V and J ends lost 4 bases and 5 bases respectively, with 16 bases between them. The CDR3 consists of 14 residues. The CDR3 DNA sequence: TGCGCCAGCAGCCCGTGGGTGGAATCCGACGAGCAGTACTTC. This gives the protein CASSPWVESDEQYF.

This clonotype was seen only a few times. CDR3 protein: CASSLGARFDTDTQYF. CDR3 DNA: TGCGCCAGCAGCTTGGGGGCCCGTTTTGACACAGATACGCAGTATTTT. The chain combines TRBV5-1 with TRBJ2-3, with D unresolved. This CDR3 region has 16 residues. V was shortened by 0 bases and J by 2 bases, with 13 bases between the two germline ends. From germline, CDR1 is SGHRS and CDR2 YFSETQ.

This clonotype was detected a few times. The J gene is TRBJ1-2, the V gene TRBV7-9, with D possibly being TRBD1 (5 bases). CDR3 length equals 15 residues. Germline-derived CDR1 and CDR2 are SEHNR and FQNEAQ (reference sequence). Trimming took off 3 bases at V and 7 bases at J, with 18 bases between the two ends. CDR3 nucleotide sequence: TGTGCCAGCAGCTTGCCGGGGCAGGGAGGCTCTGGCTACACCTTC. This sequence encodes CASSLPGQGGSGYTF.

The chain has TRBV6-5 and TRBJ2-3; possible D gene TRBD1, 6 bases. CDR1 and CDR2 (germline): MNHEY, SVGAGI. Trimming removed 0 bases at V and 2 bases at J, with 9 bases between. This CDR3 comprises 15 residues. CDR3 region: CASSYSNRATDTQYF. CDR3 DNA sequence: TGTGCCAGCAGTTACTCGAACAGGGCCACAGATACGCAGTATTTT.

This clonotype was observed a few times. The CDR3 region is CAISVGQPDGGYEQYF. CDR3 DNA sequence: TGTGCCATCAGTGTGGGGCAGCCGGATGGCGGCTACGAGCAGTACTTC. J is TRBJ2-7 and V is TRBV10-3; a possible D gene is TRBD1 (5 bases). The CDR3 is 16 residues long. Germline lookup yields CDR1 ENHRY and CDR2 SYGVKD. Trimming removed 4 bases at V and 3 bases at J, with 19 bases between.

This clonotype was observed a handful of times. The J gene is TRBJ1-1, the V gene TRBV6-5, with D possibly matching TRBD1 (5 bases). The V gene lost 4 bases and the J gene lost 4 bases, with 10 bases spanning the gap. The length of the CDR3 is 13 residues. Germline V CDR1 and CDR2: MNHEY, SVGAGI. The DNA for the CDR3 is TGTGCCAGCAGTTTTCAGGGTGCCACTGAAGCTTTCTTT. It encodes CASSFQGATEAFF.

This clonotype has just a few counts. This chain uses TRBV9 with TRBJ1-2; tentatively, D is TRBD1 (5 bases). V was pared by 2 bases and J by 7 bases, with 12 bases between. There are 13 residues in the CDR3. In germline, CDR1 is SGDLS, CDR2 YYNGEE. As DNA, the CDR3 is TGTGCCAGCAGCGTCGGGGGGATGCGTGGCTACACCTTC. Residues: CASSVGGMRGYTF.

This clonotype was observed many times. This chain uses TRBV29-1 with TRBJ2-1; 9 nucleotides match TRBD2. Germline V CDR1 and CDR2: SQVTM, ANQGSEA. J gave up 6 bases and V 3 bases, and 6 bases lay outside the gene matches. This CDR3 is 14 amino acids long. The CDR3 DNA is TGCAGCGTTGAGGGCGGGGGGGGAATCAATGAGCAGTTCTTC. This codes for CSVEGGGGINEQFF.

The chain joins TRBV9 to TRBJ2-2; D is possibly TRBD2 (6 bases). V was pared by 5 bases and J by 7 bases, with 18 bases between. CDR3 length: 15 residues. CDR1 and CDR2 (germline): SGDLS, YYNGEE. The CDR3 region is CASSGGGFEDGELFF. CDR3 DNA: TGTGCCAGCAGTGGTGGGGGGTTTGAGGACGGGGAGCTGTTTTTT. The variable domain in full, completed from reference TRBV9 and TRBJ2-2, reads DSGVTQTPKHLITATGQRVTLRCSPRSGDLSVYWYQQSLDQGLQFLIQYYNGEERAKGNILERFSAQQFPDLHSELNLSSLELGDSALYFCASSGGGFEDGELFFGEGSRLTVL.

The gene calls are TRBV20-1 and TRBJ1-4; D possibly corresponds to TRBD1 (5 bases). The CDR3 has 13 amino acids. V was trimmed by 4 bases and J by 8 bases, leaving 14 bases between them. In germline, CDR1 is DFQATT, CDR2 SNEGSKA (reference sequence). CDR3 DNA sequence: TGCAGTGCTAAATCAGGGTTGGACGAAAAACTGTTTTTT. This translates into CSAKSGLDEKLFF.

This clonotype was recorded a few times. The chain recombines TRBV29-1 with TRBJ2-7, with D possibly TRBD1 on 5 matching bases. The length of the CDR3 is 11 residues. Germline CDR1 and CDR2: SQVTM and ANQGSEA. Trimming removed 7 bases from V and 3 bases from J, with 10 bases in between. The CDR3 region has the DNA TGCAGCGCCCTGACAGTCTACGAGCAGTACTTC. Encoded protein: CSALTVYEQYF.